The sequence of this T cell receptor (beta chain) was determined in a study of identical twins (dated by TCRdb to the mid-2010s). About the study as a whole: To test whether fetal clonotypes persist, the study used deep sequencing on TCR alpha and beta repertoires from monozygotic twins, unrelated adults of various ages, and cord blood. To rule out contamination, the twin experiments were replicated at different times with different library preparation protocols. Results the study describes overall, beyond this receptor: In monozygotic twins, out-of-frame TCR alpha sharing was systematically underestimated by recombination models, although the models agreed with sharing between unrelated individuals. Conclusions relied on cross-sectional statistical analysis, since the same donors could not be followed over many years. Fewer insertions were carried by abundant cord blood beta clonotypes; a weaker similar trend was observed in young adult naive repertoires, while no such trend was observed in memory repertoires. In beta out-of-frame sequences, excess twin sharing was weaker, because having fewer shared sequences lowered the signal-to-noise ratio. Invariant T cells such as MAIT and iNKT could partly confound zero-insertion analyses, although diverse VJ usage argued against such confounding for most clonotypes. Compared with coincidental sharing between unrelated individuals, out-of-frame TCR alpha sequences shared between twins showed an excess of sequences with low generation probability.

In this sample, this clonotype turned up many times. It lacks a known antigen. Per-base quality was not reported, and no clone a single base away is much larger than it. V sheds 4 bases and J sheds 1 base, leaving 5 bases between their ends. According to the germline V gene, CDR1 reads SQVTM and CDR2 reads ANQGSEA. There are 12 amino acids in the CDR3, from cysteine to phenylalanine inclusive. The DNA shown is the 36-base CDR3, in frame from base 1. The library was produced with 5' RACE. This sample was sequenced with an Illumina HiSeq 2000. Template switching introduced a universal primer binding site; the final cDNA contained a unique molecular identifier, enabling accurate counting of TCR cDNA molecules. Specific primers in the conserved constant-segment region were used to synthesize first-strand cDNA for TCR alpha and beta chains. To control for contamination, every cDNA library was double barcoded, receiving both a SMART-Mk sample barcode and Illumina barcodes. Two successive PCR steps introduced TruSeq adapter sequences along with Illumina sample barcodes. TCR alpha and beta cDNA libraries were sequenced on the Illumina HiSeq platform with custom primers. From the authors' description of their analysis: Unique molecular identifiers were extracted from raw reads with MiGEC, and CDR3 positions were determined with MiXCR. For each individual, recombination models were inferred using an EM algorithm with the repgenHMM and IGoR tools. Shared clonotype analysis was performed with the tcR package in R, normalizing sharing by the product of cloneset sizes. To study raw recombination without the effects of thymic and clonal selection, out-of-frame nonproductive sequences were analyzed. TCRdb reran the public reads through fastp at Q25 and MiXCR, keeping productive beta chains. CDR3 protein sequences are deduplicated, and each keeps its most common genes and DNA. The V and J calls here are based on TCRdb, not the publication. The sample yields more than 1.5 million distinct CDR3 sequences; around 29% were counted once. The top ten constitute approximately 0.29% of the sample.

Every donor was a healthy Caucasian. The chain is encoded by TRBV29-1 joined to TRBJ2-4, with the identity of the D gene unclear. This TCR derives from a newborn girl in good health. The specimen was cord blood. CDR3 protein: CSVVQAKNIQYF. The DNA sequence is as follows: TGCAGCGTTGTACAGGCCAAAAACATTCAGTACTTC.